Listed below are T cell receptor beta chains from one sample, sequenced in a study of PD-L1 blockade in urothelial cancer. Sequencing used immunoSEQ multiplex PCR; TCRdb keeps in-frame clones, though not all of them. The sample shows about 81,000 clones, 90% to 95% of them seen only once. The sample in question was PBMCs, obtained around atezolizumab (anti-PD-L1) treatment. These receptors were obtained from a man aged 60 to 69 with urothelial cancer. Both conserved end residues are part of each CDR3. D genes are given only for firm matches. Where a row states a size, it is once, few, many or the class of an expanded clone; other rows omit it.

v_gene	d_gene	j_gene	abundance	CDR3aa	CDR3nt
TRBV28	.	TRBJ1-5	once	CASRQNSNQPQHF	TGTGCCAGCAGGCAGAATAGCAATCAGCCCCAGCATTTT
TRBV7-2	TRBD1	TRBJ2-2	.	CASSTRTGNTGELFF	TGTGCCAGCAGCACCCGGACAGGGAACACCGGGGAGCTGTTTTTT
TRBV23-1	.	TRBJ2-5	.	CASSHLNEGSRETQYF	TGCGCCAGCAGTCACCTGAACGAGGGTTCTCGAGAGACCCAGTACTTC
TRBV14	TRBD2	TRBJ2-7	.	CASRLAGGYEQYF	TGTGCCAGCCGATTAGCGGGGGGATACGAGCAGTACTTC
TRBV15	.	TRBJ1-6	.	CATSRDFSSYNSPLHF	TGTGCCACCAGCAGAGATTTCAGCTCCTATAATTCACCCCTCCACTTT
TRBV5-8	.	TRBJ2-3	.	CASPVQGLSSYNTDTQYF	TGTGCCAGCCCCGTGCAGGGGTTGTCGTCTTACAACACAGATACGCAGTATTTT
TRBV30	.	TRBJ2-5	.	CAWTVQGETQYF	TGTGCCTGGACGGTTCAGGGGGAGACCCAGTACTTC
TRBV5-1	TRBD2	TRBJ2-3	.	CASSFGARGGPEVRTQYF	TGCGCCAGCAGCTTTGGGGCGCGGGGGGGCCCCGAAGTTCGGACGCAGTATTTT
TRBV5-1	.	TRBJ2-6	.	CASSTPKSSGANVLTF	TGCGCCAGCAGCACACCGAAAAGCTCTGGGGCCAACGTCCTGACTTTC
TRBV4-3	TRBD1	TRBJ1-3	once	CASSQDGTGSGNTIYF	TGCGCCAGCAGCCAAGATGGGACAGGCTCTGGAAACACCATATATTTT
TRBV6-1	.	TRBJ1-5	.	CASSGETGASNQPQHF	TGTGCCAGCAGTGGAGAGACAGGTGCTAGCAATCAGCCCCAGCATTTT
TRBV27	TRBD1	TRBJ2-7	.	CASSFAGGGYEQYF	TGTGCCAGCAGTTTTGCAGGGGGTGGTTACGAGCAGTACTTC
TRBV19	.	TRBJ2-3	.	CASSLTRKDTQYF	TGTGCCAGTAGTCTGACCAGGAAAGATACGCAGTATTTT
TRBV7-6	TRBD1	TRBJ2-3	few	CASSLGTGFDTQYF	TGTGCCAGCAGCTTAGGGACAGGGTTCGATACGCAGTATTTT
TRBV10-3	.	TRBJ1-1	.	CAISVGEYTEAFF	TGTGCCATCAGTGTGGGAGAGTACACTGAAGCTTTCTTT